Each of the 14 T cell receptor beta chains below was sequenced from the same sample in a study of control samples from healthy donors and cancer patients (dated by TCRdb to about 2020). Libraries were prepared through the immunoSEQ multiplex PCR assay. TCRdb provides this immuneACCESS table in a form limited to in-frame rearrangements. Some clones are lacking; in checked studies, under half of them reflect an unresolved V gene, and why the rest are absent is not known. This sample holds tens of thousands of clones; around 83% were observed only once. The biggest ten clones account for 0.95% to 1.5% of the sample. The sample consisted of blood. These receptors were taken from a woman aged 45-65 years in good health.

J is TRBJ2-5 and V is TRBV5-1; D is perhaps TRBD1 (5 bases). The germline V and J ends were trimmed by 2 bases and 2 bases, with 7 bases remaining between them. Germline CDR1 is SGHRS and CDR2 is YFSETQ. The CDR3 loop spans 13 amino acids. Here the CDR3 reads CASSLGAQETQYF. The CDR3 DNA reads TGCGCCAGCAGCTTAGGGGCTCAAGAGACCCAGTACTTC.

The chain employs TRBV6-5 and TRBJ1-6; unclear D gene. Germline lookup yields CDR1 MNHEY and CDR2 SVGAGI. The V end lost 7 bases, the J end lost 0 bases, and 10 bases lay between the germline ends. CDR3 length: 15 amino acids. CDR3 coding DNA: TGTGCCAGCAAGGGAGGAGGCTCCTATAATTCACCCCTCCACTTT. Translation: CASKGGGSYNSPLHF.

The chain carries TRBV19 and TRBJ2-5; maybe TRBD2 (6 bases). V lost 2 bases and J lost 2, with 12 bases in between. The CDR3 runs 15 residues. The germline V gene has CDR1 LNHDA and CDR2 SQIVND (reference sequence). The CDR3 DNA is TGTGCCAGTAGTATACTTATGGGGGGACAAGAGACCCAGTACTTC. The encoded protein is CASSILMGGQETQYF. Full variable domain (missing parts from reference TRBV19 and TRBJ2-5): DGGITQSPKYLFRKEGQNVTLSCEQNLNHDAMYWYRQDPGQGLRLIYYSQIVNDFQKGDIAEGYSVSREKKESFPLTVTSAQKNPTAFYLCASSILMGGQETQYFGPGTRLLVL.

The V and J genes are TRBV6-5 and TRBJ2-7, with 10 positions matching TRBD1. The CDR3 is 14 residues long. The trim removed 6 bases at V and 2 bases at J, leaving 4 bases unmatched. Germline V gene lookup returns CDR1 MNHEY and CDR2 SVGAGI. CDR3 loop: CASRLGQGAYEQYF. CDR3 nucleotides: TGTGCCAGCAGACTCGGACAGGGGGCCTACGAGCAGTACTTC.

J is TRBJ2-2 and V is TRBV5-1, with a tentative D call TRBD2 (6 bases). V gave up 0 bases and J gave up 6 bases, with 15 bases separating them. This CDR3 comprises 16 residues. Germline assignment: CDR1 SGHRS and CDR2 YFSETQ. Here the CDR3 DNA reads TGCGCCAGCAGCTTGGCCATCAGTGGCGGGGCCGGGGAGCTGTTTTTT. It specifies CASSLAISGGAGELFF.

The chain links TRBV12-5 to TRBJ2-1; weak D call: TRBD2 (6 bases). CDR1 LGHNT and CDR2 FRNRAP come from the germline V gene. V shed 7 bases and J shed 8 bases, with 12 bases lying between them. CDR3 length: 12 residues. The CDR3, as DNA: TGTGCTAGTGTTCTCGGGACTGATGAGCAGTTCTTC. Its protein product is CASVLGTDEQFF.

This clone was observed a single time. The V gene is TRBV6-6, the J gene TRBJ2-7, with TRBD2 identical over 11 bases. V was clipped by 6 bases and J by 3 bases; unmatched bases: 4. CDR3 length: 14 amino acids. The V gene's germline CDR1 is MNHNY and CDR2 SVGAGI (reference sequence). The DNA for the CDR3 is TGTGCCAGCAGGGACGGGACTAGCGGCTACGAGCAGTACTTC. Translation gives CASRDGTSGYEQYF.

The chain has TRBV15 and TRBJ1-4, with no clear D. Germline assignment: CDR1 LNHNV and CDR2 YYDKDF (reference sequence). V lost 0 bases and J 5 bases, leaving 4 bases between the germline ends. CDR3 size: 13 residues. CDR3 nucleotides: TGTGCCACCAGCAGAGATTCCAATGAAAAACTGTTTTTT. It encodes CATSRDSNEKLFF.

The V call is TRBV11-3, the J call TRBJ2-5; D perhaps matches TRBD2 (6 bases). V dropped 4 bases and J dropped 2 bases, with 29 bases sitting between them. Germline V gene lookup returns CDR1 SGHNT and CDR2 YENEEA. This CDR3 is 20 amino acids long. In DNA form, the CDR3 reads TGTGCCAGCAGCTGCGGGTATTTGAATTGTTCGGAGACTAGTCAAGAGACCCAGTACTTC. This encodes CASSCGYLNCSETSQETQYF.

The chain recombines TRBV9 with TRBJ2-2, with 8 nucleotides matching TRBD2. V shed 5 bases, J shed 4 bases, and the junction held 10 bases outside the gene matches. Germline CDR1 is SGDLS and CDR2 is YYNGEE. The CDR3 consists of 16 residues. Here the CDR3 reads CASRGGAGALTGELFF. The CDR3 DNA reads TGTGCCAGCAGGGGAGGAGCGGGAGCGCTCACCGGGGAGCTGTTTTTT.

The genes are TRBV29-1 and TRBJ2-1; 7 bases agree with TRBD2. This CDR3 is 14 amino acids long. Germline lookup yields CDR1 SQVTM and CDR2 ANQGSEA. The trim removed 7 bases at V and 2 bases at J, leaving 8 bases unmatched. CDR3 in amino acids: CSGFERGPYNEQFF. CDR3 nucleotides: TGCAGCGGCTTTGAGCGGGGCCCCTACAATGAGCAGTTCTTC.

This clone has only one observation. The chain is built from TRBV14 and TRBJ2-3; D is unclear. Trimming removed 4 bases at V and 3 bases at J, with 11 bases between. This CDR3 region has 14 residues. Germline V gene data show CDR1 as SGHDN and CDR2 as FVKESK. DNA of the CDR3: TGTGCCAGCAGCCGAGTGGTTAGGACAGATACGCAGTATTTT. Translated: CASSRVVRTDTQYF.

The genes are TRBV29-1 and TRBJ2-5; D unresolved. Between the trimmed V and J ends, which lost 5 bases and 4 bases, there was a span of 11 bases. The CDR3 is 12 amino acids. Germline loops: CDR1 SQVTM, CDR2 ANQGSEA. The CDR3 DNA sequence: TGCAGCGTTTCTCCGGGCCCAGAGACCCAGTACTTC. Translating it yields CSVSPGPETQYF.

The chain has TRBV7-8 and TRBJ2-1; the match to TRBD1 covers 10 bases. This CDR3 is built from 17 residues. In germline, CDR1 is SGHVS, CDR2 FQNEAQ. The V gene end was trimmed by 1 base and the J gene end by 11 bases; junction bases not matched to a gene: 14. The CDR3 spells CASSLVLSGQGVSKQFF. The CDR3 nucleotides are TGTGCCAGCAGCTTAGTGTTGTCTGGACAGGGGGTTAGTAAGCAGTTCTTC.